Each of the 8 T cell receptor beta chains below was sequenced from the same sample in a study of CD8+ T cells in alopecia areata. Extraction of RNA preceded its reverse transcription into cDNA, which served as the sequencing template. Some clones are missing from TCRdb's copy, which holds only in-frame ones; the method was immunoSEQ multiplex PCR. Among about 140,000 clones listed, 51% were seen once. This material consisted of CD4+ T cells sorted from blood, taken at week 0. The receptor source for this set is a human donor with alopecia areata.

This rearrangement joins TRBV7-9 to TRBJ2-1; no clear D gene. CDR1 is SEHNR, CDR2 FQNEAQ, per germline (reference sequence). V shed 2 bases and J shed 8 bases, with 19 bases lying between them. The CDR3 runs to 16 residues. CDR3: CASSLSFVKSVDEQFF. For the CDR3, the DNA is TGTGCCAGCAGCTTAAGCTTCGTAAAAAGCGTCGATGAGCAGTTCTTC.

In nucleotides, the CDR3 is TGTGCCAGCAGCCGGGCCCAGGGACTAGCGGCCTACGAGCAGTACTTC. Protein product: CASSRAQGLAAYEQYF. The chain carries TRBV6-6 and TRBJ2-7; 11 positions match TRBD2. The ends lost 6 bases at V and 2 bases at J; junction bases unmatched: 9. Germline V lookup: CDR1 MNHNY, CDR2 SVGAGI (reference sequence). CDR3 size: 16 residues.

This chain connects TRBV6-5 to TRBJ1-5; possibly TRBD1 for D (5 bases). Germline loops: CDR1 MNHEY, CDR2 SVGAGI. The V gene lost 0 bases and the J gene lost 7 bases, with 16 bases spanning the gap. This CDR3 is built from 16 residues. DNA for the CDR3: TGTGCCAGCAGTTACTCTAGGGGCTGGGGACTCCAGCCCCAGCATTTT. Protein product: CASSYSRGWGLQPQHF.

The chain links TRBV7-2 to TRBJ2-2; D gene ambiguous. V lost 3 bases, J lost 7 bases, and 6 bases lay in between. Germline values: CDR1 SGHTA, CDR2 FQGNSA. The CDR3 totals 12 residues. CDR3 in amino acids: CASSFGIGELFF. Written as DNA, the CDR3 is TGTGCCAGCAGCTTCGGAATCGGGGAGCTGTTTTTT. The whole variable domain, filled in from reference TRBV7-2 and TRBJ2-2, reads GAGVSQSPSNKVTEKGKDVELRCDPISGHTALYWYRQSLGQGLEFLIYFQGNSAPDKSGLPSDRFSAERTGGSVSTLTIQRTQQEDSAVYLCASSFGIGELFFGEGSRLTVL.

This clone was counted at least ten times. The chain joins TRBV7-3 to TRBJ1-1, with no clear D. Trimming cost V 2 bases and J 1 base, with 8 bases left between them. CDR1 is SGHTA and CDR2 is FQGTGA in the germline V gene. This CDR3 contains 14 residues. The CDR3 nucleotides read TGTGCCAGCAGCTTACTGGGGTCGAACACTGAAGCTTTCTTT. Encoded protein: CASSLLGSNTEAFF.

The V gene is TRBV12-5, the J gene TRBJ2-5, with a tentative D call TRBD1 (6 bases). The germline CDR1 and CDR2 sequences are LGHNT and FRNRAP. CDR3 size: 13 residues. V was pared by 4 bases and J by 2 bases, with 8 bases between. The CDR3 sequence is CASGSDSQETQYF. The DNA for the CDR3 is TGTGCTAGTGGTTCGGACAGTCAAGAGACCCAGTACTTC.

This clone was seen a handful of times. The V gene is TRBV7-9, the J gene TRBJ1-2; the match to TRBD1 covers 8 bases. After removal of 3 bases from V and 4 bases from J, the junction contained 4 bases not matched to a gene. Looked up from germline, CDR1 is SEHNR and CDR2 is FQNEAQ (reference sequence). The CDR3 has 14 amino acids. The DNA for the CDR3 is TGTGCCAGCAGCTTTCAGGGGGCCGGCTATGGCTACACCTTC. As protein: CASSFQGAGYGYTF.

J is TRBJ1-2 and V is TRBV5-4; D remains unclear. The V end lost 3 bases, the J end lost 2 bases, and 20 bases lay between the germline ends. Per germline, CDR1 SGHNT and CDR2 YYREEE (reference sequence). This CDR3 comprises 17 residues. The CDR3 nucleotides are TGTGCCAGCAGCTCCAAGAAGGTTCTGGGTTCCAACTATGGCTACACCTTC. This gives the protein CASSSKKVLGSNYGYTF.